This is a list of T cell receptor beta chains from one sample in a study of radiotherapy plus CTLA-4 blockade in lung cancer. The protocol was immunoSEQ multiplex PCR, while the TCRdb copy is restricted to in-frame clones and leaves out a portion. The data show tens of thousands of clones, about 77% seen once. Sample: peripheral blood, taken from a patient treated with radiotherapy plus ipilimumab. These receptor sequences come from a human donor with non-small cell lung cancer that progressed on radiotherapy plus ipilimumab. The CDR3 runs from the conserved cysteine through the conserved F or W. Each record gives: J gene, V gene, CDR3 protein.

j_call: TRBJ2-7
v_call: TRBV5-1
cdr3_aa: CASSLGTDSVKQYF

j_call: TRBJ2-5
v_call: TRBV27
cdr3_aa: CASSPGYGQGKETQYF

j_call: TRBJ2-7
v_call: TRBV6-1
cdr3_aa: CASSEARFPYEQYF

j_call: TRBJ2-2
v_call: TRBV11-2
cdr3_aa: CASSSGLSTGGELFF

j_call: TRBJ2-7
v_call: TRBV7-2
cdr3_aa: CASSFLAEGRQYF

j_call: TRBJ2-1
v_call: TRBV7-8
cdr3_aa: CASSLVGYEQFF

j_call: TRBJ1-1
v_call: TRBV25-1
cdr3_aa: CASSDPRGNTEAFF

j_call: TRBJ2-7
v_call: TRBV19
cdr3_aa: CASSIPGKEQYF

j_call: TRBJ2-2
v_call: TRBV7-9
cdr3_aa: CASSAGQGAGELFF

j_call: TRBJ1-2
v_call: TRBV27
cdr3_aa: CASTPWEGSNGYTF

j_call: TRBJ2-7
v_call: TRBV2
cdr3_aa: CASSEWTYEQYF

j_call: TRBJ2-5
v_call: TRBV6-5
cdr3_aa: CASSLSGSQETQYF

j_call: TRBJ2-7
v_call: TRBV15
cdr3_aa: CATSPLWAPNEQYF

j_call: TRBJ2-7
v_call: TRBV9
cdr3_aa: CASSVDSGTSYEQYF

j_call: TRBJ1-1
v_call: TRBV4-3
cdr3_aa: CASSYSQLNTEAFF

j_call: TRBJ1-1
v_call: TRBV2
cdr3_aa: CASSVSWQDTEAFF

j_call: TRBJ1-2
v_call: TRBV28
cdr3_aa: CASRWDRAPYGYTF

j_call: TRBJ2-1
v_call: TRBV2
cdr3_aa: CASSEDRGLSGHNEQFF

j_call: TRBJ2-1
v_call: TRBV27
cdr3_aa: CASSFRPSGYNEQFF

j_call: TRBJ2-3
v_call: TRBV2
cdr3_aa: CASSEGGWSEVTDTQYF

j_call: TRBJ1-2
v_call: TRBV11-2
cdr3_aa: CASSAGQGYGYTF

j_call: TRBJ1-5
v_call: TRBV5-5
cdr3_aa: CASSSTGTGYQPQHF

j_call: TRBJ2-2
v_call: TRBV5-1
cdr3_aa: CASSLRQANTGELFF

j_call: TRBJ1-2
v_call: TRBV9
cdr3_aa: CASSVGMGQNYGYTF

j_call: TRBJ2-7
v_call: TRBV21-1
cdr3_aa: CASSERQRERYF

j_call: TRBJ2-2
v_call: TRBV7-3
cdr3_aa: CASSPRVTYTGELFF

j_call: TRBJ2-2
v_call: TRBV5-4
cdr3_aa: CASSPRGLGTGELFF

j_call: TRBJ2-3
v_call: TRBV7-9
cdr3_aa: CASSPQDQHRRYF

j_call: TRBJ2-4
v_call: TRBV10-1
cdr3_aa: CASSGQAKNIQYF

j_call: TRBJ2-1
v_call: TRBV18
cdr3_aa: CASSPPLAGDSEQFF

j_call: TRBJ1-4
v_call: TRBV7-9
cdr3_aa: CASSPLQVGEKLFF

j_call: TRBJ1-4
v_call: TRBV16
cdr3_aa: CASSQGGTNEKLFF

j_call: TRBJ2-2
v_call: TRBV9
cdr3_aa: CASSSKIGREYTGELFF

j_call: TRBJ1-5
v_call: TRBV19
cdr3_aa: CASATRDGSNQPQHF

j_call: TRBJ2-5
v_call: TRBV13
cdr3_aa: CASSLGGGVGGETQYF

j_call: TRBJ1-1
v_call: TRBV29-1
cdr3_aa: CSVVLFLWGRNTEAFF

j_call: TRBJ1-1
v_call: TRBV7-8
cdr3_aa: CASSTRSNTEAFF